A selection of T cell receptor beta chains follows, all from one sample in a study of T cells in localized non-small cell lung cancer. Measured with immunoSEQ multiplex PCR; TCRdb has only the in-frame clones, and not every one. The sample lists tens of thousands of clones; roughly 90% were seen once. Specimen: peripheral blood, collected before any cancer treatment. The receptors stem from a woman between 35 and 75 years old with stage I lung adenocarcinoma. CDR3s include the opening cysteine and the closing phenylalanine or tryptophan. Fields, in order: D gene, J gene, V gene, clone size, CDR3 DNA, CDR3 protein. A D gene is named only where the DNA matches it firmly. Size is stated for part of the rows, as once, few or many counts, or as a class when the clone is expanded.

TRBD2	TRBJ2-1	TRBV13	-	TGTGCCAGCCGGAGGGCGGGGGGTAACAATGAGCAGTTCTTC	CASRRAGGNNEQFF
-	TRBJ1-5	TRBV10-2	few	TGCGCCAGCAGTGAGGGCAATCAGCCCCAGCATTTT	CASSEGNQPQHF
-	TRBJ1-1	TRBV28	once	TGTGCCAGCAGTCGAGTCGGGCCGAACACTGAAGCTTTCTTT	CASSRVGPNTEAFF
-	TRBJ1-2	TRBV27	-	TGTGCCAGCAGTTTAGGGGGGTTGGGTGGCTACACCTTC	CASSLGGLGGYTF
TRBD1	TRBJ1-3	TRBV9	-	TGTGCCAGCAGCGCGACAGGGGATTCTGGAAACACCATATATTTT	CASSATGDSGNTIYF
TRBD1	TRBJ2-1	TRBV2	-	TGTGCCAGCAGTGAAGCTGCGGACAGGGTTAGGTATGAGCAGTTCTTC	CASSEAADRVRYEQFF
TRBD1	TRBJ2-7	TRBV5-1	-	TGCGCCAGCAGCTTAACCTCGGGACAGGCATTCTACGAGCAGTACTTC	CASSLTSGQAFYEQYF
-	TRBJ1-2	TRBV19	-	TGTGCCAGTAGTCCCGCCACCTCTAACTATGGCTACACCTTC	CASSPATSNYGYTF
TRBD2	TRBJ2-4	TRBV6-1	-	TGTGCCAGCAGTGAGGGACTAGCGGGGGCCCCCCACAAAAACATTCAGTACTTC	CASSEGLAGAPHKNIQYF
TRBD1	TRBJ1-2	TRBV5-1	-	TGCGCCAGCAGCTCGGGGACAGGGGTAGATGGCTACACCTTC	CASSSGTGVDGYTF
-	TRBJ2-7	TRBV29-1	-	TGCAGCGGCACTAACTCCTACGAGCAGTACTTC	CSGTNSYEQYF
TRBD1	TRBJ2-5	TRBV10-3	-	TGTGCCATCAGTGAGCAGGGGGCGAGGGAGACCCAGTACTTC	CAISEQGARETQYF
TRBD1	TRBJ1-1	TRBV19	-	TGTGCCAGTAGTGCCACAGGGGTTGATGAAGCTTTCTTT	CASSATGVDEAFF
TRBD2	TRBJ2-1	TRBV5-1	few	TGCGCCAGCAGCTTGGTTTCTAGCGGGGGGGAAAATGAGCAGTTCTTC	CASSLVSSGGENEQFF
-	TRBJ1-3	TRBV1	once	TGCACCAGCGCCCCTTCCAGGGCAAACTCTGGAAACACCATATATTTT	CTSAPSRANSGNTIYF
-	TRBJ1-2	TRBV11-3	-	TGTGCCAGCAGCTTTGAGGAAGGGTACGGCTACACCTTC	CASSFEEGYGYTF
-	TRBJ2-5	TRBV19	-	TGTGCCAGTAGTATTTCTCGGGAGACCCAGTACTTC	CASSISRETQYF
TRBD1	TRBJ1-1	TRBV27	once	TGTGCCAGCAAAGGGACAGGATACACTGAAGCTTTCTTT	CASKGTGYTEAFF
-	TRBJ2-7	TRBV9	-	TGTGCCAGCATACGCAGGGCCTCCTACGAGCAGTACTTC	CASIRRASYEQYF
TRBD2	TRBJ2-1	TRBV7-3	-	TGTGCCAGCAGCTTAATGGCGGGAGGGCCCAATGAGCAGTTCTTC	CASSLMAGGPNEQFF
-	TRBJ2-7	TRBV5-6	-	TGTGCCAGCAGCTTGATTCACAACTACGAGCAGTACTTC	CASSLIHNYEQYF
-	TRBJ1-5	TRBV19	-	TGTGCCAGTAGTATAGTACAGACGAGCAATCAGCCCCAGCATTTT	CASSIVQTSNQPQHF
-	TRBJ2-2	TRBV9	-	TGTGCCAGCAGCGGCGGGATACGGACCGGGGAGCTGTTTTTT	CASSGGIRTGELFF
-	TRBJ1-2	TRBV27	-	TGTGCCAGCAGCCCCATTGGGTCTAACTATGGCTACACCTTC	CASSPIGSNYGYTF
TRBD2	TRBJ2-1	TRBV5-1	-	TGCGCCAGCAGCTTGGTTCCGGGAGGGACCCACAATGAGCAGTTCTTC	CASSLVPGGTHNEQFF
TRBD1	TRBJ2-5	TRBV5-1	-	TGCGCCAGCAGCCTGGCGGGCAGGGGGCTAAGGGAGACCCAGTACTTC	CASSLAGRGLRETQYF
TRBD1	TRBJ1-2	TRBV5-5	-	TGTGCCAGCAGCTTGGCAGTGGGACAGGAGAGTGCTGGCTACACCTTC	CASSLAVGQESAGYTF
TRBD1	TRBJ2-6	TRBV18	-	TGTGCCAGCTCACCACCGGGACAGTTCTTCTCTGGGGCCAACGTCCTGACTTTC	CASSPPGQFFSGANVLTF
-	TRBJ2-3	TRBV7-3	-	TGTGCCAGCAGCTCCGGACCCGCCAGTGGTACGCAGTATTTT	CASSSGPASGTQYF
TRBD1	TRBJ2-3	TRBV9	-	TGTGCCAGCAGCGTAGAGAAGGGGACAGCTAGCACAGATACGCAGTATTTT	CASSVEKGTASTDTQYF
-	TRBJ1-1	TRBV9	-	TGTGCCAGCAGCCCCCAAGAGGGTTTAACTGAAGCTTTCTTT	CASSPQEGLTEAFF
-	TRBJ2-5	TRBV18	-	TGTGCCAGCTCACGCCTGGCAGGGGTCCAAGAGACCCAGTACTTC	CASSRLAGVQETQYF
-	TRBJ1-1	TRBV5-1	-	TGCGCCAGCAGCTTACGCACAGTAACAGGGCCCGTGGGGGACACTGAAGCTTTCTTT	CASSLRTVTGPVGDTEAFF
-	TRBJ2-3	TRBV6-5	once	TGTGCCAGCAGTTACCGGGCGGGTGGGGCAGATACGCAGTATTTT	CASSYRAGGADTQYF
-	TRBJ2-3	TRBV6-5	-	TGTGCCAGCAGTTATGGGAGAGACACAGATACGCAGTATTTT	CASSYGRDTDTQYF
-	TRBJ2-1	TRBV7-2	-	TGTGCCAGCAGCTGGGGGTTAGGGGCCTACAATGAGCAGTTCTTC	CASSWGLGAYNEQFF
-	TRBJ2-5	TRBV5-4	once	TGTGCCAGCAGCTCCCGGGCCTTGGAAGAGACCCAGTACTTC	CASSSRALEETQYF
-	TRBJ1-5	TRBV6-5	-	TGTGCCAGCAGTTGGGCGAGCAATCAGCCCCAGCATTTT	CASSWASNQPQHF
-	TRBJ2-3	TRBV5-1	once	TGCGCCAGCAGCTTGGGGTCAGCCACAGATACGCAGTATTTT	CASSLGSATDTQYF